The 6 T cell receptor beta chains below all came from one sample that was sequenced in a study of cytomegalovirus exposure and HLA in healthy donors. Primers included in the PCR were 60 Vbeta and 13 Jbeta primers. Using immunoSEQ multiplex PCR, the repertoire was profiled, and TCRdb retains in-frame clones only, with some absent. The sample holds approximately 130,000 clones; over 70% are singletons and the top ten take roughly 1.9%. The sequenced sample consisted of PBMCs. The receptors stem from a woman between 40 and 55 years old in good health and CMV-seronegative.

This chain connects TRBV7-2 to TRBJ2-2, with TRBD2 identical over 10 bases. With V trimmed by 3 bases and J by 6 bases, 7 bases remained unmatched. The CDR3 totals 16 residues. Germline CDR1 and CDR2: SGHTA and FQGNSA. As DNA, the CDR3 is TGTGCCAGCAGCTTCTCGCAGGGACTAGCGTCCGGGGAGCTGTTTTTT. This encodes CASSFSQGLASGELFF.

V and J are TRBV10-1 and TRBJ2-3; 10 positions agree with TRBD2. V lost 2 bases, J lost 1 base, and 3 bases stayed unmatched. The CDR3 loop spans 16 amino acids. Germline-derived CDR1 and CDR2 are WNHNN and SYGVQD (reference sequence). The DNA of the CDR3 is TGCGCCAGCAGTGAGCCCGGGACTAGCGGCACAGATACGCAGTATTTT. Translating gives CASSEPGTSGTDTQYF.

J is TRBJ2-7 and V is TRBV5-1; possible D gene TRBD2, 7 bases. V shed 4 bases and J shed 2 bases, with 22 bases lying between them. In germline, CDR1 is SGHRS, CDR2 YFSETQ. The CDR3 length is 17 residues. The CDR3: CASSPWGSAGDTYEQYF. In DNA form, the CDR3 reads TGCGCCAGCAGCCCCTGGGGGTCTGCGGGGGACACCTACGAGCAGTACTTC.

The chain employs TRBV19 and TRBJ2-7; 10 nucleotides line up with TRBD2. The CDR3 has 16 residues. The V segment lost 4 bases and the J segment 0 bases; nucleotides outside the gene matches: 6. CDR1 LNHDA and CDR2 SQIVND come from the germline V gene (reference sequence). CDR3 sequence reads: CASSKPRTSGSYEQYF. CDR3 nucleotides: TGTGCCAGTAGTAAACCCCGGACTAGCGGCTCCTACGAGCAGTACTTC.

V usage is TRBV9 and J usage is TRBJ2-1; 14 bases map to TRBD2. Germline values: CDR1 SGDLS, CDR2 YYNGEE. V was clipped by 4 bases and J by 9 bases; unmatched bases: 3. The CDR3 has 14 amino acids. The CDR3 loop reads CASSPGLAGGEQFF. CDR3 nucleotides: TGTGCCAGCAGCCCCGGACTAGCGGGAGGTGAGCAGTTCTTC.

The CDR3 is CASSGQGLKNIQYF. In nucleotides, the CDR3 is TGTGCCAGCAGTGGCCAGGGACTAAAAAACATTCAGTACTTC. J is TRBJ2-4 and V is TRBV6-6, with 7 nucleotides matching TRBD2. The germline V gene encodes CDR1 MNHNY and CDR2 SVGAGI (reference sequence). The CDR3 length is 14 residues. V dropped 5 bases and J dropped 4; count of bases not matched to a gene: 5.